Following are 6 T cell receptor beta chains from one sample sequenced in a study of blood T cell repertoires in COVID-19. Clones were read by immunoSEQ multiplex PCR, and TCRdb kept only the in-frame ones, dropping some. The repertoire holds some 42,000 clones, 70% to 90% seen once, with 9% to 15% in the top ten. Sequencing was carried out using peripheral blood. The receptors shown here come from a human donor in a cohort sampled during active COVID-19.

This clone was observed a single time. The chain combines TRBV7-6 with TRBJ2-2, with D possibly TRBD2 on 5 matching bases. CDR1 is SGHVS, CDR2 FNYEAQ, per germline. The V end lost 2 bases, the J end lost 1 base, and 8 bases lay between the germline ends. This CDR3 spans 15 amino acids. The CDR3 loop reads CASSLSDWNTGELFF. The CDR3 bases are TGTGCCAGCAGCTTATCGGACTGGAACACCGGGGAGCTGTTTTTT. Drawing the rest from reference TRBV7-6 and TRBJ2-2, the complete variable domain is GAGVSQSPRYKVTKRGQDVALRCDPISGHVSLYWYRQALGQGPEFLTYFNYEAQQDKSGLPNDRFSAERPEGSISTLTIQRTEQRDSAMYRCASSLSDWNTGELFFGEGSRLTVL.

V usage is TRBV9 and J usage is TRBJ2-3; 14 nucleotides align to TRBD2. Per the germline V gene, CDR1 is SGDLS and CDR2 is YYNGEE. With 3 bases clipped from V and 3 bases from J, the junction kept 3 bases outside the gene matches. CDR3 length: 16 residues. The CDR3 bases are TGTGCCAGCAGCGGCGGGACTAGCGGGGGAACAGATACGCAGTATTTT. Its protein product is CASSGGTSGGTDTQYF.

CDR3 region: CASGIAGGMKTQYF. The CDR3 region has the DNA TGTGCCAGCGGAATCGCGGGGGGCATGAAGACCCAGTACTTC. The chain has TRBV2 and TRBJ2-5; 8 bases fit TRBD2. With 8 bases clipped from V and 6 bases from J, the junction kept 11 bases outside the gene matches. This CDR3 has 14 residues. The V gene's germline CDR1 is SNHLY and CDR2 FYNNEI.

The chain is built from TRBV7-2 and TRBJ2-5, with TRBD1 identical over 8 bases. CDR1 SGHTA and CDR2 FQGNSA come from the germline V gene. The CDR3 totals 15 residues. The J segment lost 0 bases and the V segment lost 5 bases, leaving 5 bases of the junction unmatched. The CDR3 nucleotides read TGTGCCAGCAGCCCGCGGGACAGGAACCAAGAGACCCAGTACTTC. This translates into CASSPRDRNQETQYF. Using reference TRBV7-2 and TRBJ2-5 for the parts outside the CDR3, the full variable domain is GAGVSQSPSNKVTEKGKDVELRCDPISGHTALYWYRQSLGQGLEFLIYFQGNSAPDKSGLPSDRFSAERTGGSVSTLTIQRTQQEDSAVYLCASSPRDRNQETQYFGPGTRLLVL.

The rearrangement joins TRBV6-5 to TRBJ1-5, with a tentative D call TRBD1 (6 bases). CDR3 length equals 15 residues. Trimming pared 5 bases from V and 0 bases from J, leaving 11 bases between. Germline V CDR1 and CDR2: MNHEY, SVGAGI. This CDR3 reads CASSPSQGSNQPQHF. CDR3 in DNA: TGTGCCAGCAGTCCGTCACAGGGTAGCAATCAGCCCCAGCATTTT.

This clone was counted once. This sequence joins TRBV5-4 and TRBJ2-7; the match to TRBD2 covers 7 bases. The ends lost 0 bases at V and 5 bases at J; junction bases unmatched: 8. From germline, CDR1 is SGHNT and CDR2 YYREEE (reference sequence). This CDR3 has 15 residues. The CDR3 nucleotides read TGTGCCAGCAGCTTGGTGGGGGGGTTGGGCAACGAGCAGTACTTC. The encoded protein is CASSLVGGLGNEQYF.